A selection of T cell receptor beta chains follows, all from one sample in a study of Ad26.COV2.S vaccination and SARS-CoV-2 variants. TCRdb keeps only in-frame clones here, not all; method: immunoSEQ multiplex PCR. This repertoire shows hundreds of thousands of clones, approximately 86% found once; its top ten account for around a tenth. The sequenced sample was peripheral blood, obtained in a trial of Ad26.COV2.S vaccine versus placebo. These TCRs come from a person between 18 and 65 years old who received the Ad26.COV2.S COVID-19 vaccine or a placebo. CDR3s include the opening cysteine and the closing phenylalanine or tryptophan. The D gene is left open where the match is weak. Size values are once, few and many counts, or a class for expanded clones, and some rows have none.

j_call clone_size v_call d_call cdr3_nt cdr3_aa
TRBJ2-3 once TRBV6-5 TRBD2 TGTGCCAGCCGGACTAGCGGGCTCACAGATACGCAGTATTTT CASRTSGLTDTQYF
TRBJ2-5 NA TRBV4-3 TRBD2 TGCGCCAGCAGCCAAGGACTAGCGGGGTTCCAAGAGACCCAGTACTTC CASSQGLAGFQETQYF
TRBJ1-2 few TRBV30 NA TGTGCCTGGAGTCCCAGTGGGCTCTATGGCTACACCTTC CAWSPSGLYGYTF
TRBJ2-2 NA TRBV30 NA TGTGCCTGGAGTGTAAACCCCGGGGAGCTGTTTTTT CAWSVNPGELFF
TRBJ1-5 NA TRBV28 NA TGTGCCAGCAGTTCCCCTCAGGGAGGGCACCAGCCCCAGCATTTT CASSSPQGGHQPQHF
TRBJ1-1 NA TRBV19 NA TGTGCCAGTAGTAGGGGGGGTGTGAGGGAGGCTTTCTTT CASSRGGVREAFF
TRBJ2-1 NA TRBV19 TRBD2 TGTGCCAGTAGTGAGAAGCGGGGCTACTACAATGAGCAGTTCTTC CASSEKRGYYNEQFF
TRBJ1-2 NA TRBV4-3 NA TGCGCCAGCAGCCAAGATCTAGGGACATCTAACTATGGCTACACCTTC CASSQDLGTSNYGYTF
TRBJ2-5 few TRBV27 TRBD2 TGTGCCAGCAGTTTATGGGGACTAGCGGGAGGCATCCAAGAGACCCAGTACTTC CASSLWGLAGGIQETQYF
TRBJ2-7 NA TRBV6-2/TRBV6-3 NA TGTGCCAGCAGTCGCGTAGACAAGGGCCACGAGCAGTACTTC CASSRVDKGHEQYF
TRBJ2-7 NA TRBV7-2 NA TGTGCCAGCAGCTTAGGGGCAGGGTTAGCATACGAGCAGTACTTC CASSLGAGLAYEQYF
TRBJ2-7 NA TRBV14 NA TGTGCCAGCAGGCCAGCAAGCTCCTACGAGCAGTACTTC CASRPASSYEQYF
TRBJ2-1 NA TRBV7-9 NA TGTGCCAGCAGCTTAACTAGTTCGTATGAGCAGTTCTTC CASSLTSSYEQFF
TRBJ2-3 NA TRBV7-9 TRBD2 TGTGCCAGCAGCCCGACCGGGATGCGGGAGGGCATTAATACGCAGTATTTT CASSPTGMREGINTQYF
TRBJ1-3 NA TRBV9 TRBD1 TGTGCCAGCAGCGTAGCTAGGGGGCCTGGAAACACCATATATTTT CASSVARGPGNTIYF
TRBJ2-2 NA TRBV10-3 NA TGTGCCATCAGTCAAGACAGGAACACCGGGGAGCTGTTTTTT CAISQDRNTGELFF
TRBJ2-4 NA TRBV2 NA TGTGCCAGCAGTGAAATGGGGTCCAAAAACATTCAGTACTTC CASSEMGSKNIQYF
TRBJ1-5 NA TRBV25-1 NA TGTGCCAGCAGCCAACAGGGACTGGGGAATCAGCCCCAGCATTTT CASSQQGLGNQPQHF
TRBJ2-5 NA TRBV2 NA TGTGCCAGCATGTTACTAGGAGGCCAAGAGACCCAGTACTTC CASMLLGGQETQYF
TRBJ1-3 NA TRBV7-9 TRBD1 TGTGCCAGCAGCTTAGAGGGGGCCGCGGGTCTATCTCGAAACACCATATATTTT CASSLEGAAGLSRNTIYF
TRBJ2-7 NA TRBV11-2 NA TGTGCCAGCAGCTCCGGCACCCCCCCCTACGAGCAGTACTTC CASSSGTPPYEQYF
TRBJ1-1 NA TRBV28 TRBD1 TGTGCCGGCCAGGCCGGACAGGGGGAAAGGACTGAAGCTTTCTTT CAGQAGQGERTEAFF
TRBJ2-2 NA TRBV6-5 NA TGTGCCAGCAGTTACTCGGGGGGCGCAAGTACCGGGGAGCTGTTTTTT CASSYSGGASTGELFF
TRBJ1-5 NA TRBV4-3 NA TGCGCCAGCAGCCAAGGACAGAATCAGCCCCAGCATTTT CASSQGQNQPQHF
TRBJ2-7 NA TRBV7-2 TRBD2 TGTGCCAGCAGCTTTCGACTAGCGGGAGAGTCAATCTCCTACGAGCAGTACTTC CASSFRLAGESISYEQYF
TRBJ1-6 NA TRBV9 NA TGTGCCAGCAGCGTGGACAGCTCCTATAATTCACCCCTCCACTTT CASSVDSSYNSPLHF
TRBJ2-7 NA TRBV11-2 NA TGTGCCAGCAGCTTAGTTACCGCGGTCGGCTCCTACGAGCAGTACTTC CASSLVTAVGSYEQYF
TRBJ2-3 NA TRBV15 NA TGTGCCACCAGCAGCCAAAGTTACACAGATACGCAGTATTTT CATSSQSYTDTQYF
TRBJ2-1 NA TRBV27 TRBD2 TGTGCCAGCAGTCCTCTAGCGGGGGCCTACAATGAGCAGTTCTTC CASSPLAGAYNEQFF
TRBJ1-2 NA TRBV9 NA TGTGCCAGCACCGCGTACCCAGGGGCCGTCTATGGCTACACCTTC CASTAYPGAVYGYTF
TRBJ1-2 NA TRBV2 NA TGTGCCAGCAGTGATGGGATGGGGAACTATGGCTACACCTTC CASSDGMGNYGYTF
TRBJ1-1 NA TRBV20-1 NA TGCAGTCGTCGGGGGAGCACTGAAGCTTTCTTT CSRRGSTEAFF
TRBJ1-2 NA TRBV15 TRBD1 TGTGCCACCAGCCCCGACAGGGGGCGAGGAGGCTACACCTTC CATSPDRGRGGYTF
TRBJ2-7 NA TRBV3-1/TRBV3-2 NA TGTGCCAGCAGCCAAGTCCAGGGAAGGTCCTACGAGCAGTACTTC CASSQVQGRSYEQYF
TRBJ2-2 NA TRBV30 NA TGTGCCTGGACCCCCCGACCGGGAAACACCGGGGAGCTGTTTTTT CAWTPRPGNTGELFF
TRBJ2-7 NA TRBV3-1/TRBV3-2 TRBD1 TGTGCCAGCGCCCAAGCTGGACAGGGTCCCTACGAGCAGTACTTC CASAQAGQGPYEQYF